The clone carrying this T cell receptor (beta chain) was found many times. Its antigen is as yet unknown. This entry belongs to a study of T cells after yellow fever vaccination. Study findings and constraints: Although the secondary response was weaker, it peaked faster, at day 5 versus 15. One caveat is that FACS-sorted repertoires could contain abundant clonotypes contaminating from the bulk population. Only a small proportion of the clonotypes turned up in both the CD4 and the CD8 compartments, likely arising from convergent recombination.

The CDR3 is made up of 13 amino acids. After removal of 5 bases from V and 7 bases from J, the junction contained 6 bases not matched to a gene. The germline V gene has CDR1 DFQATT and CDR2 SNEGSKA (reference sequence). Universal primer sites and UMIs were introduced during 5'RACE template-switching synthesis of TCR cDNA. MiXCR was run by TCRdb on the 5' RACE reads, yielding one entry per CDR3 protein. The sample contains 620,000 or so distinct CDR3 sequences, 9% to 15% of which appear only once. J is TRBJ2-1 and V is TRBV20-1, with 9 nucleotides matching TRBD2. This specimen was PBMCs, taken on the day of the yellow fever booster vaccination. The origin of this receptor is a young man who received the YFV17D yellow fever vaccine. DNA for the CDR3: TGCAGTGCTGAGGCTAGCGGGGAGAATGAGCAGTTCTTC. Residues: CSAEASGENEQFF.